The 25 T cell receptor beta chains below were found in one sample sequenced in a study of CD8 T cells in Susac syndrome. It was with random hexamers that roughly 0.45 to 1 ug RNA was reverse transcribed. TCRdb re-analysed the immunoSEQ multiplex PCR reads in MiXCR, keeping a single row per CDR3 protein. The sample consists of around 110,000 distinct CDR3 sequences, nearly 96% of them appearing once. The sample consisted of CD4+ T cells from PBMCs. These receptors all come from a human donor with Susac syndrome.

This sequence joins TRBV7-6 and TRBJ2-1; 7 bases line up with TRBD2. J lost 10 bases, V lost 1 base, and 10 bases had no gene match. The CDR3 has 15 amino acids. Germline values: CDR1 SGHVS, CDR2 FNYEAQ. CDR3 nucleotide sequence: TGTGCCAGCAGCTTAGAGGCTAGCGGAATACTCGAGCAGTTCTTC. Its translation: CASSLEASGILEQFF.

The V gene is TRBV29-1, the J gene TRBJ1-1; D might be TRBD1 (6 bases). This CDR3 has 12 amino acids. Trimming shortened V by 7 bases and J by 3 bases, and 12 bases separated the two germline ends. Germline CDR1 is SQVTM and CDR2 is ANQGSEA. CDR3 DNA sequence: TGCAGCGGCCGGGGGCTTGACACTGAAGCTTTCTTT. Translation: CSGRGLDTEAFF.

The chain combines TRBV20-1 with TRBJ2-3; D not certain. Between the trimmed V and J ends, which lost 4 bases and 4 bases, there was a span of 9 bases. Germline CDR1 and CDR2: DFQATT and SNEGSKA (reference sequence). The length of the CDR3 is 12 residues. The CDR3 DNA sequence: TGCAGTGCTACAAAGCGCCCAGATACGCAGTATTTT. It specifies CSATKRPDTQYF.

The CDR3 sequence: CASSLWDPGRTQYF. CDR3 nucleotides: TGTGCCAGCAGCTTGTGGGACCCTGGTCGGACCCAGTACTTC. This rearrangement joins TRBV5-6 to TRBJ2-5, with D possibly called TRBD1 or TRBD2 (5 bases each). Trimming pared 1 base from V and 7 bases from J, leaving 14 bases between. This CDR3 is 14 amino acids long. Germline V gene lookup returns CDR1 SGHDT and CDR2 YYEEEE. The full variable domain, completed using reference TRBV5-6 and TRBJ2-5, is DAGVTQSPTHLIKTRGQQVTLRCSPKSGHDTVSWYQQALGQGPQFIFQYYEEEERQRGNFPDRFSGHQFPNYSSELNVNALLLGDSALYLCASSLWDPGRTQYFGPGTRLLVL.

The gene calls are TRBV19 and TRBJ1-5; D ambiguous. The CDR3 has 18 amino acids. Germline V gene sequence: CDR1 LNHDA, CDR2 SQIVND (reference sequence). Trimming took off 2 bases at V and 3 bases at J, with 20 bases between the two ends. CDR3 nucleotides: TGTGCCAGTAGTATATTATTCGGCCAGTTCCCGTTCAATCAGCCCCAGCATTTT. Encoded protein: CASSILFGQFPFNQPQHF.

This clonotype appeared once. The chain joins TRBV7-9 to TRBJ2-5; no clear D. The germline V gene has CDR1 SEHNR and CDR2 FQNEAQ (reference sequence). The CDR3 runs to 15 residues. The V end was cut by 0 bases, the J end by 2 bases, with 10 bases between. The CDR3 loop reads CASSLALRDQETQYF. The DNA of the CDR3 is TGTGCCAGCAGCTTAGCGCTAAGGGATCAAGAGACCCAGTACTTC.

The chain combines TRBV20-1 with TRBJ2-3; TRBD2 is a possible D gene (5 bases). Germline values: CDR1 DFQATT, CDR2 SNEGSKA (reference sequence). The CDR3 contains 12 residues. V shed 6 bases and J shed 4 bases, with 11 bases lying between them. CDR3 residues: CSAVGVPDTQYF. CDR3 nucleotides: TGCAGTGCCGTCGGGGTTCCAGATACGCAGTATTTT.

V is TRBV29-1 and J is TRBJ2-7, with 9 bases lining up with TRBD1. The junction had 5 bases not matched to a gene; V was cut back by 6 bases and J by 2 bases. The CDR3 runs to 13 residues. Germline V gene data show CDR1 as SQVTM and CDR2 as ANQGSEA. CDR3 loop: CSVRWTGAYEQYF. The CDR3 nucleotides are TGCAGCGTAAGGTGGACAGGGGCCTACGAGCAGTACTTC.

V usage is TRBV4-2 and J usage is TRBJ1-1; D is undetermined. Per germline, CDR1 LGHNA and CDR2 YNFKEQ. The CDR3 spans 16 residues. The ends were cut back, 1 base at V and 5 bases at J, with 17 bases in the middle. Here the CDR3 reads CASSQAEGLGSTEAFF. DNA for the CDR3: TGTGCCAGCAGCCAAGCAGAGGGTTTGGGCTCAACTGAAGCTTTCTTT.

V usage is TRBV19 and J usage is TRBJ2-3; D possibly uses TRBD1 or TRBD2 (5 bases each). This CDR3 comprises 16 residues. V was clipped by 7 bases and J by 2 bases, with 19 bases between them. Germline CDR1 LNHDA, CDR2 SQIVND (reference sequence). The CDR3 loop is CASTGTANPNTDTQYF. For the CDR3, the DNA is TGTGCCAGTACCGGGACGGCAAATCCGAACACAGATACGCAGTATTTT.

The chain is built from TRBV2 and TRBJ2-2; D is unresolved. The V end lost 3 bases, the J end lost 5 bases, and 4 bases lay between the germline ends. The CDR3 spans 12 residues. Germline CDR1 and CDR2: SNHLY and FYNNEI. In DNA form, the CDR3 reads TGTGCCAGCAGTGAGGAGACCGGGGAGCTGTTTTTT. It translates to CASSEETGELFF.

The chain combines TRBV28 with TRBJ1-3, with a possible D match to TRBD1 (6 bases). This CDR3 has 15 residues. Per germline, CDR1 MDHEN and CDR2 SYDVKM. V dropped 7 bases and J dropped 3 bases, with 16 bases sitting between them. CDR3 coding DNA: TGTGCCAGCACCTCCCCCGGCAGGGGTGGAAACACCATATATTTT. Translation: CASTSPGRGGNTIYF.

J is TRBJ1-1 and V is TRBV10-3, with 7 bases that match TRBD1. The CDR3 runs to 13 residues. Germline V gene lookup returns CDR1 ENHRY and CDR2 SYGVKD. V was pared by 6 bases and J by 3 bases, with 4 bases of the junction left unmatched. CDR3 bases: TGTGCCATCAGGACAGGGTTTGACACTGAAGCTTTCTTT. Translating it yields CAIRTGFDTEAFF.

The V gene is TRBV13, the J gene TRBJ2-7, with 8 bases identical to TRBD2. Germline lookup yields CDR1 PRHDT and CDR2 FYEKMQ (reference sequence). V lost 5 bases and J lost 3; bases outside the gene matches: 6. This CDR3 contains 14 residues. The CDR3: CASSATGTSYEQYF. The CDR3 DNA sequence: TGTGCCAGCAGCGCGACCGGGACTAGCTACGAGCAGTACTTC.

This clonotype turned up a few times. This CDR3 is CASSLGGSPNTEAFF. The CDR3 nucleotides are TGTGCCAGCAGCTTAGGCGGGAGTCCGAACACTGAAGCTTTCTTT. V usage is TRBV7-9 and J usage is TRBJ1-1; D is uncertain. The V gene's germline CDR1 is SEHNR and CDR2 FQNEAQ (reference sequence). The CDR3 length is 15 residues. The germline V and J ends were trimmed by 1 base and 1 base, with 10 bases remaining between them.

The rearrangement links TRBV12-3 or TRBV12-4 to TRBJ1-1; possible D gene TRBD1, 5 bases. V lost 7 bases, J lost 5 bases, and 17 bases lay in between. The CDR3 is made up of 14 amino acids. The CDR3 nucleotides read TGTGCCAGCACCCCGGGACGGCTTAAAACTGAAGCTTTCTTT. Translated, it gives CASTPGRLKTEAFF.

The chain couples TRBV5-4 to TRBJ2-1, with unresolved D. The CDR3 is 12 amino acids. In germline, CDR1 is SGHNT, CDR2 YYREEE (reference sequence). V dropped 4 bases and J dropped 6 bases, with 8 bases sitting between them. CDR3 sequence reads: CASSGNSNEQFF. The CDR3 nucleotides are TGTGCCAGCAGCGGTAATAGCAATGAGCAGTTCTTC.

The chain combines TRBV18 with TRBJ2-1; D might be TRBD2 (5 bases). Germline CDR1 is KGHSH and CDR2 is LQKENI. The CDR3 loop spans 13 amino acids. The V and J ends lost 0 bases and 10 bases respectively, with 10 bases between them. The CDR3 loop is CASSPPVVAEQFF. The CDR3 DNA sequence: TGTGCCAGCTCACCACCCGTAGTAGCGGAGCAGTTCTTC.

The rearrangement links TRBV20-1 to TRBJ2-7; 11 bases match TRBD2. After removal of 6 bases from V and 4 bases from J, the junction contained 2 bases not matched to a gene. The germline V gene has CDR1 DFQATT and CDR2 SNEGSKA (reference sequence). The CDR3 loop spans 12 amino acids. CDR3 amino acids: CSAGTSGYEQYF. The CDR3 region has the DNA TGCAGTGCCGGGACTAGCGGTTACGAGCAGTACTTC.

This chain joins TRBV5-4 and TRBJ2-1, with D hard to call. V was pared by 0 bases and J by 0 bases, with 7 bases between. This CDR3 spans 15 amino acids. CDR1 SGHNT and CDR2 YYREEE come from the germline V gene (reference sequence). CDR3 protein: CASSLDASSYNEQFF. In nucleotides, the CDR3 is TGTGCCAGCAGCTTGGATGCGAGCTCCTACAATGAGCAGTTCTTC.

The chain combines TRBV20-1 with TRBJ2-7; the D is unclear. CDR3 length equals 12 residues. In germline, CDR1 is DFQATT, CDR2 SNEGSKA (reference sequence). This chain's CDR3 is CSNGAETYEQYF. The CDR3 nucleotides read TGCTCCAACGGAGCCGAGACCTACGAGCAGTACTTC.

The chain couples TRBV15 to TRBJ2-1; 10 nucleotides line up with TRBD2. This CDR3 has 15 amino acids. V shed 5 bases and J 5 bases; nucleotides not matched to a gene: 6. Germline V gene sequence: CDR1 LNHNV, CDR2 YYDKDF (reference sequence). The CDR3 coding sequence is TGTGCCACCAGCTGGGGACTAGCGACCAACAATGAGCAGTTCTTC. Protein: CATSWGLATNNEQFF.

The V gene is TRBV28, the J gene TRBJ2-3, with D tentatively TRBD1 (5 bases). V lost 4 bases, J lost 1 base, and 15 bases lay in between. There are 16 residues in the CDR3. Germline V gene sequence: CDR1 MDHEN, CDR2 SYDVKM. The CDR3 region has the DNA TGTGCCAGCAGTTCTTTCCAGGGTACCGGCACAGATACGCAGTATTTT. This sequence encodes CASSSFQGTGTDTQYF.

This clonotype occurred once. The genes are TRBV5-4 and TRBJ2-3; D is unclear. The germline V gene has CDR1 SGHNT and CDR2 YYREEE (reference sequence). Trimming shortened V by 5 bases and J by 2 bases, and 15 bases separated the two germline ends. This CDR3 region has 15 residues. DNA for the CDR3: TGTGCCAGCAGTCCCCAGCTCCTGAACACAGATACGCAGTATTTT. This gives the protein CASSPQLLNTDTQYF.

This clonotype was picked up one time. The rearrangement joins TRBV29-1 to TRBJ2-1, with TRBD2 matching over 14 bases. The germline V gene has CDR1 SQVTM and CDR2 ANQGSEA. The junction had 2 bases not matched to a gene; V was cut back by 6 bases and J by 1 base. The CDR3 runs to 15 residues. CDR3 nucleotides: TGCAGCGTCTGGACTAGCGGGAGGTCCTACAATGAGCAGTTCTTC. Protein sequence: CSVWTSGRSYNEQFF.